The clone carrying this T cell receptor beta chain was seen ten or more times. This sample is part of a study of early T cells in non-severe SARS-CoV-2 infection. TCRdb itself ran the 5' RACE reads through MiXCR, one entry per CDR3 protein. The sample yields 25,000 to 40,000 distinct CDR3 sequences, 4% to 5% seen once. CDR3 length: 16 amino acids. V was shortened by 0 bases and J by 7 bases, with 19 bases between the two germline ends. Germline loops: CDR1 LGHNA, CDR2 YNFKEQ. Sequencing used whole blood. This clonotype was sampled from an adult who was a healthcare worker with PCR-confirmed SARS-CoV-2 infection or an uninfected control (not recorded which). The chain links TRBV4-2 to TRBJ2-7; perhaps TRBD1 as D (5 bases). CDR3 region: CASSQDRGIGEREQYF. The DNA of the CDR3 is TGTGCCAGCAGCCAAGATAGAGGAATAGGGGAAAGGGAGCAGTACTTC.